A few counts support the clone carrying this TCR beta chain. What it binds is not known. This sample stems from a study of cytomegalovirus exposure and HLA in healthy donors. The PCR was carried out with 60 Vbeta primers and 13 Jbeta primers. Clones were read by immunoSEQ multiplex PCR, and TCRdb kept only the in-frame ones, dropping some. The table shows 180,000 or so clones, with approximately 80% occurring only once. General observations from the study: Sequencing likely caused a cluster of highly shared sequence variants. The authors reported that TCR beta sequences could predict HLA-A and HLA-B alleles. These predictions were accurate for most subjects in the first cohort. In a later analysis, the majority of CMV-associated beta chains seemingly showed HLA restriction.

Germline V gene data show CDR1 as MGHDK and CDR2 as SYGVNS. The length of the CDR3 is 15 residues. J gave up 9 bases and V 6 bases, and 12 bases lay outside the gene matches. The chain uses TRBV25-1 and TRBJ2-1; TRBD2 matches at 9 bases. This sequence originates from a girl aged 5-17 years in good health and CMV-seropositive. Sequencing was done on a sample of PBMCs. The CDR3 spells CASRSESGRPGEQFF. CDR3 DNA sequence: TGTGCCAGCAGATCAGAAAGCGGGAGGCCGGGTGAGCAGTTCTTC.